This T cell receptor beta chain was obtained from a study of tumor-infiltrating lymphocytes in primary liver carcinoma. Whole-study results and caveats: Found in all five tumor regions were only about 7-24% of top clones. The difference in top-250-clone fraction between tumors and blood was significant, favoring tumors (p = 0.039). Tumor region pairs overlapped more than did tumor-adjacent and tumor-blood pairs.

Total RNA amounting to about 520 ng was the source from which TCR beta cDNA was made with a constant-region primer. Researchers made the TCR beta libraries by running three nested multiplex PCR rounds with slightly modified ARM-PCR. Primers for the first two PCR rounds were TRBV1-TRBV30 forward primers and a C-beta reverse primer (around 10 cycles per round). TCRdb reanalysed the multiplex PCR reads using MiXCR and keeps one entry per CDR3 protein. There are 55,000 or so distinct CDR3 sequences in the sample; about three quarters occur only once, and around 60% lies in the top ten. This clonotype was seen at least ten times. The antigen remains undetermined. Co-extraction of RNA and DNA was performed on 20-30 mg of unsorted bulk tissue. Patients in the cohort were treatment-naive and living with chronic HBV infection. CDR3 size: 16 residues. V was pared by 2 bases and J by 0 bases, with 6 bases of the junction left unmatched. Germline CDR1 is SGHRS and CDR2 is YFSETQ.

Sequenced sample: liver tumor tissue from sampling region 2. The subset: tumor region T2, inferior pole. The chain couples TRBV5-1 to TRBJ2-3; 7 bases agree with TRBD2. This receptor was identified in a man between 35 and 55 years old with primary liver carcinoma and hepatitis B virus infection. The CDR3 protein is CASSFLAAVSTDTQYF. DNA of the CDR3: TGCGCCAGCAGCTTTCTAGCGGCTGTTAGCACAGATACGCAGTATTTT.